Listed below are T cell receptor beta chains from one sample, sequenced in a study of cytomegalovirus exposure and HLA in healthy donors. The assay was immunoSEQ multiplex PCR, and TCRdb's table has in-frame clones only and misses some. The data hold over 150,000 clones, with over 70% observed a single time. Source material: PBMCs. The receptor source for this set is a woman aged 30 to 39 in good health and CMV-seronegative. CDR3s include the opening cysteine and the closing phenylalanine or tryptophan. The order of the fields is V gene, clone size, J gene, D gene, CDR3 protein, CDR3 DNA. A D gene is named only where the DNA matches it firmly. Size is omitted from some rows. Given values are once, few, many or a class for expanded clones.

>TRBV28|once|TRBJ2-7|TRBD1
CASSEATGTVEQYF
TGTGCCAGCAGTGAAGCGACAGGGACGGTCGAGCAGTACTTC
>TRBV11-2|.|TRBJ2-2|TRBD2
CASSLLAGAAGELFF
TGTGCCAGCAGCCTCCTAGCGGGAGCGGCGGGGGAGCTGTTTTTT
>TRBV6-5|.|TRBJ2-2|.
CASSYPGEPGELFF
TGTGCCAGCAGTTACCCAGGGGAACCCGGGGAGCTGTTTTTT
>TRBV5-5|.|TRBJ2-7|TRBD1
CASSLVGRGQPYEQYF
TGTGCCAGCAGCTTGGTGGGCAGGGGGCAGCCCTACGAGCAGTACTTC
>TRBV27|.|TRBJ2-7|.
CASRSVGLSYEQYF
TGTGCCAGCAGGTCCGTCGGTCTTTCCTACGAGCAGTACTTC
>TRBV28|once|TRBJ2-5|TRBD2
CASSFWTSGAQETQYF
TGTGCCAGCAGTTTCTGGACTAGCGGAGCCCAAGAGACCCAGTACTTC
>TRBV11-2|.|TRBJ1-2|.
CASRLIRTRDYGYTF
TGTGCCAGCAGATTGATCCGGACTAGGGACTATGGCTACACCTTC
>TRBV6-5|.|TRBJ1-2|TRBD1
CASSYTVGQEYGYTF
TGTGCCAGCAGTTACACCGTTGGACAGGAGTATGGCTACACCTTC
>TRBV7-9|.|TRBJ1-3|.
CASSLIGEAGNTIYF
TGTGCCAGCAGCTTAATAGGGGAGGCTGGAAACACCATATATTTT
>TRBV5-1|.|TRBJ2-1|TRBD1
CASSRQDRGNEQFF
TGCGCCAGCAGCCGCCAGGACAGGGGCAATGAGCAGTTCTTC
>TRBV7-9|.|TRBJ1-2|TRBD1
CASSLTRTGRGDGYTF
TGTGCCAGCAGCCTGACCCGGACAGGACGCGGAGACGGCTACACCTTC
>TRBV9|few|TRBJ2-2|.
CASSPRQVAGELFF
TGTGCCAGCAGCCCAAGACAGGTAGCCGGGGAGCTGTTTTTT
>TRBV4-3|.|TRBJ2-3|TRBD2
CASSQESSGRMTDTQYF
TGCGCCAGCAGCCAAGAGTCTAGCGGGAGGATGACAGATACGCAGTATTTT
>TRBV11-3|few|TRBJ2-2|TRBD1
CASSSRGEQGYDGELFF
TGTGCCAGCAGCTCAAGAGGAGAACAGGGGTATGACGGGGAGCTGTTTTTT
>TRBV27|.|TRBJ1-1|TRBD1
CASSPTQDRGRYTEAFF
TGTGCCAGCAGTCCCACCCAGGACAGGGGGCGATACACTGAAGCTTTCTTT
>TRBV7-2|.|TRBJ1-1|TRBD1
CASSPGIQGANTEAFF
TGTGCCAGCAGCCCGGGAATCCAGGGGGCGAACACTGAAGCTTTCTTT
>TRBV27|.|TRBJ1-6|.
CASSLGRGVLHF
TGTGCCAGCAGTTTAGGTCGGGGGGTCCTCCACTTT
>TRBV27|.|TRBJ2-1|TRBD2
CASSLSRGMPEQFF
TGTGCCAGCAGTTTATCGCGGGGGATGCCTGAGCAGTTCTTC
>TRBV6-5|.|TRBJ2-7|TRBD1
CASSYSLGTGAYEQYF
TGTGCCAGCAGTTACTCGCTGGGGACAGGGGCCTACGAGCAGTACTTC
>TRBV19|.|TRBJ1-6|.
CASSINNRVNSPLHF
TGTGCCAGTAGTATTAATAACAGGGTGAATTCACCCCTCCACTTT
>TRBV13|.|TRBJ2-7|.
CASSTLLETLYEQYF
TGTGCCAGCAGCACCTTGCTAGAAACGCTTTACGAGCAGTACTTC
>TRBV19|.|TRBJ2-7|.
CASSAGTYEQYF
TGTGCCAGTAGTGCGGGGACCTACGAGCAGTACTTC
>TRBV30|once|TRBJ2-3|.
CAWSLIGGGPDTQYF
TGTGCCTGGAGTCTTATCGGAGGCGGCCCAGATACGCAGTATTTT
>TRBV25-1|.|TRBJ1-1|.
CASSDPRGGDTEAFF
TGTGCCAGCAGTGACCCCCGGGGTGGTGACACTGAAGCTTTCTTT
>TRBV5-4|.|TRBJ2-5|TRBD2
CASSSPGTSGGGPQETQYF
TGTGCCAGCAGCTCCCCCGGGACTAGCGGGGGTGGGCCCCAAGAGACCCAGTACTTC
>TRBV6-1|few|TRBJ1-2|TRBD1
CATRQGAHYGYTF
TGTGCCACACGACAGGGGGCTCACTATGGCTACACCTTC
>TRBV6-5|.|TRBJ2-1|TRBD2
CASSYSSGPYNEQFF
TGTGCCAGCAGTTACTCTAGCGGGCCTTACAATGAGCAGTTCTTC
>TRBV21-1|.|TRBJ2-7|.
CASSKLPRTPREQYF
TGTGCCAGCAGCAAACTCCCCCGTACACCCCGCGAGCAGTACTTC
>TRBV28|.|TRBJ1-1|.
CASKQGARGTEAFF
TGTGCCAGCAAGCAGGGCGCAAGGGGCACTGAAGCTTTCTTT
>TRBV4-3|few|TRBJ2-1|TRBD2
CASSLHSGSNNEQFF
TGCGCCAGCAGCCTCCATAGCGGGAGTAACAATGAGCAGTTCTTC
>TRBV6-6|.|TRBJ2-3|TRBD1
CASSYPPGQRTDTQYF
TGTGCCAGCAGTTACCCACCGGGACAGAGGACAGATACGCAGTATTTT
>TRBV28|.|TRBJ2-1|TRBD1
CASKRGQGYNEQFF
TGTGCCAGCAAAAGGGGACAGGGTTACAATGAGCAGTTCTTC
>TRBV27|.|TRBJ1-1|.
CASSPLIGRGRTEAFF
TGTGCCAGCAGTCCTCTAATCGGGAGAGGAAGGACTGAAGCTTTCTTT
>TRBV4-1|.|TRBJ1-4|.
CASSQGRWTQKLFF
TGCGCCAGCAGCCAAGGGAGGTGGACTCAAAAACTGTTTTTT
>TRBV7-9|.|TRBJ2-7|TRBD2
CASSLRGGGTSDYEQYF
TGTGCCAGCAGCTTAAGGGGTGGGGGGACTAGCGACTACGAGCAGTACTTC
>TRBV27|.|TRBJ1-5|.
CASSQGGSNQPQHF
TGTGCCAGCAGTCAAGGGGGTAGCAATCAGCCCCAGCATTTT
>TRBV10-3|.|TRBJ2-7|.
CAISESGSYEQYF
TGTGCCATCAGTGAGTCGGGTAGCTACGAGCAGTACTTC
>TRBV28|once|TRBJ2-7|.
CASSQGLGSYEQYF
TGTGCCAGCAGCCAGGGCTTGGGCTCCTACGAGCAGTACTTC